A single sample gave rise to the 2 T cell receptor beta chains below, sequenced in a study of T cell changes during pregnancy in multiple sclerosis. The repertoire was sequenced with immunoSEQ multiplex PCR; TCRdb's copy has only in-frame clones and lacks some. The data contain around 57,000 clones, over 80% of them singletons. The input for sequencing was CD4+ T cells from peripheral blood mononuclear cells, taken in the third trimester of pregnancy. The receptor set was obtained from a female donor with multiple sclerosis, enrolled in a pregnancy study.

The chain has TRBV14 and TRBJ2-5; TRBD1 is a possible D gene (5 bases). The germline V gene has CDR1 SGHDN and CDR2 FVKESK. The CDR3 loop spans 15 amino acids. Trimming cost V 0 bases and J 1 base, with 9 bases left between them. The CDR3 loop is CASSQEVGAQETQYF. CDR3 nucleotide sequence: TGTGCCAGCAGCCAAGAAGTAGGGGCCCAAGAGACCCAGTACTTC.

The chain couples TRBV5-8 to TRBJ2-7, with TRBD1 identical over 10 bases. The CDR3 sequence is 15 residues long. J was trimmed by 2 bases and V by 4 bases; bases with no gene match: 6. CDR1 is SGHTS and CDR2 is YDEGEE in the germline V gene. CDR3 in DNA: TGTGCCAGCAGCCCTGGGACAGGGGACCCCTACGAGCAGTACTTC. Its translation is CASSPGTGDPYEQYF. Supplemented by reference TRBV5-8 and TRBJ2-7, the full variable domain reads EAGVTQSPTHLIKTRGQQATLRCSPISGHTSVYWYQQALGLGLQFLLWYDEGEERNRGNFPPRFSGRQFPNYSSELNVNALELEDSALYLCASSPGTGDPYEQYFGPGTRLTVT.